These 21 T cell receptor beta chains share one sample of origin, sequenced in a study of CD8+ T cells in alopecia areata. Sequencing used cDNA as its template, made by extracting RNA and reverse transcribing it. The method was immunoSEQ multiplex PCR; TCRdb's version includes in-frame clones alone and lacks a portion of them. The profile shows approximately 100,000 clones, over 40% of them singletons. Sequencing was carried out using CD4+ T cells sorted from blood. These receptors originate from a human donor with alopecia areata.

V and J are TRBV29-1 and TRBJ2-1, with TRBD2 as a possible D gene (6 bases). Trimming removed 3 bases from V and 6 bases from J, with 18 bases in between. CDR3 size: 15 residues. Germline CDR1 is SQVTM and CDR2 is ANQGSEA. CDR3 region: CSVDEVSGSPNEQFF. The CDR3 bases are TGCAGCGTTGATGAGGTATCCGGGAGTCCCAATGAGCAGTTCTTC.

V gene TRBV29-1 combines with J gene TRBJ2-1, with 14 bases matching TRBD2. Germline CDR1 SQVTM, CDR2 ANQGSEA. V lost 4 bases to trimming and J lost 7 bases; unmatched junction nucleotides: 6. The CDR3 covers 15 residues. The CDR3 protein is CSVALRLAGGNEQFF. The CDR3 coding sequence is TGCAGCGTTGCCCTCCGACTAGCGGGGGGGAATGAGCAGTTCTTC.

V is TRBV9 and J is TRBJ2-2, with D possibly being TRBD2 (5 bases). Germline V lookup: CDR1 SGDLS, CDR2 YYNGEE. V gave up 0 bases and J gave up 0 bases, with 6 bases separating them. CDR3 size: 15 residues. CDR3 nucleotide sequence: TGTGCCAGCAGCGTAGACGGGGCGAACACCGGGGAGCTGTTTTTT. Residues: CASSVDGANTGELFF. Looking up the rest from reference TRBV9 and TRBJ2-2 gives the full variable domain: DSGVTQTPKHLITATGQRVTLRCSPRSGDLSVYWYQQSLDQGLQFLIQYYNGEERAKGNILERFSAQQFPDLHSELNLSSLELGDSALYFCASSVDGANTGELFFGEGSRLTVL.

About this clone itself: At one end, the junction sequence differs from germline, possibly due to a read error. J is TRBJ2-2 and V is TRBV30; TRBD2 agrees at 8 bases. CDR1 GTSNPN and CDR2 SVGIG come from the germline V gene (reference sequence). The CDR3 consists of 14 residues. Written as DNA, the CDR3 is TGTGCCTCCGGAGCGGGGGTGAACGCCGGGGAGCTGTTTTTT. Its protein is CASGAGVNAGELFF.

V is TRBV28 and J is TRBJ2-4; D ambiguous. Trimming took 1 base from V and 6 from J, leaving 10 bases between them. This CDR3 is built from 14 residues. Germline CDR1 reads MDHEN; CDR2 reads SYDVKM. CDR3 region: CASSLSQAGNIQYF. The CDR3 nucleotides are TGTGCCAGCAGTTTATCCCAAGCAGGAAACATTCAGTACTTC.

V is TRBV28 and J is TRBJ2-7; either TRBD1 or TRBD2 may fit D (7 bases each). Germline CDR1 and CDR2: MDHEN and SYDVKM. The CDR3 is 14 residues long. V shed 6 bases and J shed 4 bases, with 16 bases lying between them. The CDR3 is CASRGGGPIYEQYF. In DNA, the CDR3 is TGTGCCAGCAGGGGAGGGGGCCCAATTTACGAGCAGTACTTC.

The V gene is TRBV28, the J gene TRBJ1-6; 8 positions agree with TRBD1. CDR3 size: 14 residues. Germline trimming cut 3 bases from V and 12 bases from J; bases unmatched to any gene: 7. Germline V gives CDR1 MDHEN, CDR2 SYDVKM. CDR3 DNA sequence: TGTGCCAGCAGTTTGTCAGGGGGCCACCAACCCCTCCACTTT. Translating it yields CASSLSGGHQPLHF.

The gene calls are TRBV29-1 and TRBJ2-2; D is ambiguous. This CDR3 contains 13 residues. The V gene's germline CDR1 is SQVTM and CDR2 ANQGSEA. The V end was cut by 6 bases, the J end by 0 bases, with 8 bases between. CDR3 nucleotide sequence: TGCAGCGTGTCTCAGACGAACACCGGGGAGCTGTTTTTT. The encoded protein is CSVSQTNTGELFF.

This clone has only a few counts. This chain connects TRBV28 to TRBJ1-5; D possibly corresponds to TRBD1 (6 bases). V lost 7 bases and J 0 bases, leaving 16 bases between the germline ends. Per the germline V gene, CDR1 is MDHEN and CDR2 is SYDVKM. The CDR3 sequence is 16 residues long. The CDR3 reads CASTIRGGYSNQPQHF. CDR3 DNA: TGTGCCAGCACCATCAGGGGTGGCTATAGCAATCAGCCCCAGCATTTT.

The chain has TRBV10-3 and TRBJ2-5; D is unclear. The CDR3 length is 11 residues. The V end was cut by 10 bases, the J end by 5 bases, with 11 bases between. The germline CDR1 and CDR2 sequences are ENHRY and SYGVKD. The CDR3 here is CATGRSETQYF. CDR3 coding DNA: TGTGCCACAGGCAGGTCGGAGACCCAGTACTTC.

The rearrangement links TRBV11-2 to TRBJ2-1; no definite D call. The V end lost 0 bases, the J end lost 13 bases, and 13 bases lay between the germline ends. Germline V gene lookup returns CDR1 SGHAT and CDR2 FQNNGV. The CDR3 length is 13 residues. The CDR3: CASSLDWRSDQFF. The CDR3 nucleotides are TGTGCCAGCAGCTTAGATTGGCGCTCCGACCAGTTCTTC.

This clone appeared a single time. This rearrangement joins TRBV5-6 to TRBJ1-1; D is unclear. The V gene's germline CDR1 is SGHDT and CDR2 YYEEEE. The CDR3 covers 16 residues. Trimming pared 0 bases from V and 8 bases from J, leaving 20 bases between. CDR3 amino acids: CASSLAYTVGGQEAFF. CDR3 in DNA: TGTGCCAGCAGCTTGGCCTATACGGTTGGTGGCCAGGAAGCTTTCTTT.

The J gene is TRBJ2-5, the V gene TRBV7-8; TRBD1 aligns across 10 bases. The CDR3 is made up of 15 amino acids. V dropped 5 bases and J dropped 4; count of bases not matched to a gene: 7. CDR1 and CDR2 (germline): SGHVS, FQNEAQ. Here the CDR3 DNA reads TGTGCCAGCAGCGCTGACAGGGGGCAAGGAGAGACCCAGTACTTC. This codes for CASSADRGQGETQYF.

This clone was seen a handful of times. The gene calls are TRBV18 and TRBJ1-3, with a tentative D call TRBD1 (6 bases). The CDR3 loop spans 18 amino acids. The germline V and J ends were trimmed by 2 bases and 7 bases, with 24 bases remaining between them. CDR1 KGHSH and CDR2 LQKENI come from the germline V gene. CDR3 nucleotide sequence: TGTGCCAGCTCACCATTAAGTCTACAGGGCGCCGAGGGGAACACCATATATTTT. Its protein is CASSPLSLQGAEGNTIYF.

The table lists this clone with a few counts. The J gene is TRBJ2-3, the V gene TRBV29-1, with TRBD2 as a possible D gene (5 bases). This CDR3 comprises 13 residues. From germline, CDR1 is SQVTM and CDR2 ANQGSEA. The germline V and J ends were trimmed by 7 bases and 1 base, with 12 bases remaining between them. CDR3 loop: CSGDGVGTDTQYF. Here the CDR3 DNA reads TGCAGCGGAGACGGGGTGGGCACAGATACGCAGTATTTT.

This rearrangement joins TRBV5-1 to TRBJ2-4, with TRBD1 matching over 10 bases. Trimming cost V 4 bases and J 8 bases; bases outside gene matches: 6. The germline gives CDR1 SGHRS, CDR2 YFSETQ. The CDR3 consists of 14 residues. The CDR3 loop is CASSRDRGMDIQYF. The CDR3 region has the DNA TGCGCCAGCAGCCGGGACAGGGGTATGGACATTCAGTACTTC.

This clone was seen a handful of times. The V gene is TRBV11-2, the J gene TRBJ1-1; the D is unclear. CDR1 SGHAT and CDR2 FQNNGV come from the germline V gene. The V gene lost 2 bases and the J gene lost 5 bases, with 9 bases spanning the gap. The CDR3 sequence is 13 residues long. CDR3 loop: CASSLSMGTEAFF. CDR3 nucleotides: TGTGCCAGCAGCTTAAGTATGGGGACTGAAGCTTTCTTT.

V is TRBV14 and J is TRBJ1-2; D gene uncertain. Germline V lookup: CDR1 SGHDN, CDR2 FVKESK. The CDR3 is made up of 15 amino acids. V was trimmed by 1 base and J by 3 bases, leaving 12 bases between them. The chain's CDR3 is CASSQAAAEYYGYTF. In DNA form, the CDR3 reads TGTGCCAGCAGCCAAGCAGCGGCGGAATACTATGGCTACACCTTC.

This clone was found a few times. The CDR3 region is CSVGQVPKGTQYF. The CDR3 DNA sequence: TGCAGCGTTGGACAGGTCCCAAAGGGGACCCAGTACTTC. The chain has TRBV29-1 and TRBJ2-5; TRBD1 is a possible D gene (6 bases). The CDR3 consists of 13 residues. V shed 4 bases and J shed 7 bases, with 16 bases lying between them. The germline V gene encodes CDR1 SQVTM and CDR2 ANQGSEA.

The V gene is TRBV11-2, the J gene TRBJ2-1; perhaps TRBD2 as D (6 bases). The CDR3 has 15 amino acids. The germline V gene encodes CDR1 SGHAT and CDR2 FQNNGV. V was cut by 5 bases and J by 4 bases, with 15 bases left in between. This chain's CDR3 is CASSPLGGKYNEQFF. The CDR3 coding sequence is TGTGCCAGCAGCCCCCTTGGAGGGAAATACAATGAGCAGTTCTTC. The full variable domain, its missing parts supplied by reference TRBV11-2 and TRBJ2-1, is EAGVAQSPRYKIIEKRQSVAFWCNPISGHATLYWYQQILGQGPKLLIQFQNNGVVDDSQLPKDRFSAERLKGVDSTLKIQPAKLEDSAVYLCASSPLGGKYNEQFFGPGTRLTVL.

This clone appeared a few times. In nucleotides, the CDR3 is TGCAGCGTTGACCGACTGAGCTCCTACAATGAGCAGTTCTTC. Protein sequence: CSVDRLSSYNEQFF. The genes are TRBV29-1 and TRBJ2-1, with D hard to call. This CDR3 region has 14 residues. Germline CDR1 and CDR2: SQVTM and ANQGSEA. Trimming removed 3 bases at V and 0 bases at J, with 9 bases between.